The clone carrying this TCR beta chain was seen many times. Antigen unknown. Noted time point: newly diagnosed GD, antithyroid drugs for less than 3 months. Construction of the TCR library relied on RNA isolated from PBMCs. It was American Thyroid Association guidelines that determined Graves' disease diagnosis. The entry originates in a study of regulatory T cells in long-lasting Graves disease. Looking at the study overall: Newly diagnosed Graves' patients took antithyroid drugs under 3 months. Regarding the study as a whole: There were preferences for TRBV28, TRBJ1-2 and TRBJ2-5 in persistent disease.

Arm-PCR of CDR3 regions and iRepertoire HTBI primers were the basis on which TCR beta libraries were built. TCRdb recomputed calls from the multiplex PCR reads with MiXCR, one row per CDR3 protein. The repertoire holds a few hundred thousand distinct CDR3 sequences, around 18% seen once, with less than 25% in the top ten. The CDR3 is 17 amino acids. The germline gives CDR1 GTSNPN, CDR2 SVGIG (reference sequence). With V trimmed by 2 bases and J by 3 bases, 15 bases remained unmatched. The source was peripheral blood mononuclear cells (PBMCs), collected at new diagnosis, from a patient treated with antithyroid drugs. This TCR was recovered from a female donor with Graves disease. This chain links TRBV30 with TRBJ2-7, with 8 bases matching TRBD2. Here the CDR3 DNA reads TGTGCCTGGAGTTTCCCCTCCGGCCTAGCGGGTTACTACGAGCAGTACTTC. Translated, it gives CAWSFPSGLAGYYEQYF.